One and the same sample provided the 22 T cell receptor beta chains below, sequenced in a study of CXCR3-negative and CXCR3-positive naive CD8 T cells. These receptors are not linked to any known antigen. Regarding the study as a whole: Hydrophobicity was higher for TRB CDR3s found in CXCR3-positive naive cells than in CXCR3-negative naive cells.

TRB cDNA libraries were made by UMI-labeled 5' RACE. For each CDR3 protein, TCRdb gives one entry from its re-call of the 5' RACE reads, without DNA. The sample's table shows under 90,000 distinct CDR3 sequences. The sequenced sample consisted of naive CXCR3+ CD8+ T cells from blood. Regarding subset: CD45RO-CCR7+CD27+CD95- naive CD8+ T cells expressing CXCR3 (TNR3+). The receptors were gathered from a human donor in good health. Some clones in this sample may be carry-over from other donors' samples.

The chain is built from TRBV7-8 and TRBJ2-2. Germline V CDR1 and CDR2: SGHVS, FQNEAQ. The CDR3 is 16 amino acids. The CDR3: CASSLEYFANTGELFF.

V is TRBV9 and J is TRBJ1-5; the TCRdb call, TRBD1, lacks DNA for checking. Germline CDR1 reads SGDLS; CDR2 reads YYNGEE. The CDR3 consists of 15 residues. CDR3 amino acids: CASSPSRDRDQPQHF.

The chain combines TRBV6-5 with TRBJ2-1; checking the TCRdb D call of TRBD1 is not possible without DNA. CDR1 MNHEY and CDR2 SVGAGI come from the germline V gene. The CDR3 contains 15 residues. CDR3 sequence: CASSYPGGVYNEQFF.

The chain employs TRBV7-6 and TRBJ1-1. The CDR3 spans 13 residues. CDR1 and CDR2 from the germline V gene are SGHVS and FNYEAQ. CDR3: CASSAGRHTEAFF.

This chain links TRBV12-3 or TRBV12-4 with TRBJ2-5. The CDR3 extends over 14 amino acids. The CDR3 is CASSLGLRKETQYF.

This sequence joins TRBV5-1 and TRBJ1-6. Germline values: CDR1 SGHRS, CDR2 YFSETQ. The CDR3 runs to 14 residues. The CDR3 spells CASRGREPNSPLHF.

The chain joins TRBV20-1 to TRBJ2-7; TCRdb's D call of TRBD1 is untestable without DNA. The CDR3 runs 15 residues. The germline V gene has CDR1 DFQATT and CDR2 SNEGSKA (reference sequence). CDR3 in amino acids: CSATDPGQGSYEQYF.

V and J are TRBV4-3 and TRBJ1-6; the D gene TCRdb calls, TRBD1, cannot be checked with no DNA. The CDR3 has 16 residues. Germline CDR1 and CDR2: LGHNA and YSLEER. CDR3 protein: CASSQDTGQGNSPLHF.

The chain links TRBV29-1 to TRBJ1-3; lacking DNA, the TRBD1 call made by TCRdb goes unchecked. The CDR3 is made up of 18 amino acids. Germline assignment: CDR1 SQVTM and CDR2 ANQGSEA. The CDR3 loop reads CSVEDRSRDRGFGNTIYF.

This rearrangement joins TRBV7-2 to TRBJ2-3. CDR3 length: 12 amino acids. CDR1 is SGHTA and CDR2 is FQGNSA in the germline V gene. The CDR3: CASAWVTDTQYF.

The V call is TRBV6-5, the J call TRBJ2-7; the TRBD2 assignment by TCRdb is unverifiable without DNA. The CDR3 totals 17 residues. Germline V gene data show CDR1 as MNHEY and CDR2 as SVGAGI. This chain's CDR3 is CASSYSMGSGTHYEQYF.

This chain connects TRBV6-6 to TRBJ2-7; as DNA is missing, the TRBD1 call by TCRdb cannot be tested. The CDR3 totals 15 residues. CDR1 and CDR2 (germline): MNHNY, SVGAGI (reference sequence). The CDR3 loop reads CASSYHRDTSYEQYF.

The chain employs TRBV7-8 and TRBJ2-2; as DNA is missing, the TRBD1 call by TCRdb cannot be tested. Per germline, CDR1 SGHVS and CDR2 FQNEAQ. The CDR3 spans 14 residues. The CDR3 protein is CSSSLTEETGELFF.

The V gene is TRBV7-2, the J gene TRBJ1-1. The germline V gene has CDR1 SGHTA and CDR2 FQGNSA. The CDR3 loop spans 14 amino acids. CDR3: CASSLEVMNTEAFF.

V usage is TRBV7-8 and J usage is TRBJ2-1. CDR1 is SGHVS, CDR2 FQNEAQ, per germline. This CDR3 contains 13 residues. CDR3 loop: CASSLSGDAEQFF.

The chain uses TRBV5-1 and TRBJ2-7; TCRdb's assignment of TRBD2 cannot be checked, as there is no DNA. CDR1 is SGHRS and CDR2 is YFSETQ in the germline V gene. The CDR3 runs 17 residues. The chain's CDR3 is CASSERGIAGPVYEQYF.

This chain connects TRBV2 to TRBJ1-1. CDR3 length: 12 amino acids. Germline CDR1 and CDR2: SNHLY and FYNNEI. This chain's CDR3 is CASSGGVTEAFF.

This rearrangement joins TRBV29-1 to TRBJ2-7; the TCRdb call, TRBD2, lacks DNA for checking. Germline V gene sequence: CDR1 SQVTM, CDR2 ANQGSEA. CDR3 length: 12 amino acids. This chain's CDR3 is CSVEDRGGEQYF.

The V gene is TRBV9, the J gene TRBJ2-3; TCRdb's D call, TRBD1, is unchecked because there is no DNA. The CDR3 loop spans 14 amino acids. Germline-derived CDR1 and CDR2 are SGDLS and YYNGEE. CDR3: CASSVAGTTDTQYF. The variable domain in full, completed from reference TRBV9 and TRBJ2-3, reads DSGVTQTPKHLITATGQRVTLRCSPRSGDLSVYWYQQSLDQGLQFLIQYYNGEERAKGNILERFSAQQFPDLHSELNLSSLELGDSALYFCASSVAGTTDTQYFGPGTRLTVL.

V and J are TRBV20-1 and TRBJ2-1; lacking DNA, the TRBD2 call made by TCRdb goes unchecked. Germline V CDR1 and CDR2: DFQATT, SNEGSKA (reference sequence). The CDR3 contains 15 residues. This CDR3 reads CSARDVAGGDNEQFF.

The chain joins TRBV14 to TRBJ2-7. There are 13 residues in the CDR3. Germline lookup yields CDR1 SGHDN and CDR2 FVKESK. CDR3 amino acids: CASSQRISYEQYF.

V usage is TRBV6-5 and J usage is TRBJ2-7; the D call of TRBD1 rests on TCRdb alone, since no DNA is present to check it. CDR3 length: 16 residues. Germline V CDR1 and CDR2: MNHEY, SVGAGI. CDR3 sequence reads: CASSHKPGQGSYEQYF.